The 18 T cell receptor beta chains presented below share a single source sample, sequenced in a study of T cell responses to AZD1222 COVID-19 vaccine listed by TCRdb under 2021. To prepare the library, the immunoSEQ multiplex PCR assay was applied. The clones in this table, taken by TCRdb from immuneACCESS, are in-frame only. Not every clone is retained; where verified, under half of the shortfall comes from an unresolved V gene, and the cause of the rest is unknown. This sample holds about 110,000 clones; about 91% were observed only once. 6.5% of the sample belongs to the ten largest clones. Interpreted using the paper, the time point label stands for: about 28 days (+/-7) after the second vaccine dose. The sample was peripheral blood, taken 28 days after the second AZD1222 dose. Receptor source: an adult who received the AZD1222 COVID-19 vaccine.

The chain recombines TRBV28 with TRBJ1-6; D gene unclear. This CDR3 is built from 13 residues. Germline V lookup: CDR1 MDHEN, CDR2 SYDVKM. The V end lost 7 bases, the J end lost 7 bases, and 11 bases lay between the germline ends. The CDR3, as DNA: TGTGCCAGCACCCTTACAGCCAATTCACCCCTCCACTTT. Translating it yields CASTLTANSPLHF.

In its sample, this clone was seen once. As DNA, the CDR3 is TGTGCCAGTAGTATGCCTCGCCTGCTTTCTAACTCCTATAATTCACCCCTCCACTTT. Its translation: CASSMPRLLSNSYNSPLHF. This chain joins TRBV19 and TRBJ1-6; no firm D call. CDR1 is LNHDA, CDR2 SQIVND, per germline (reference sequence). V lost 3 bases and J 0 bases, leaving 18 bases between the germline ends. The CDR3 is 19 amino acids.

The CDR3 sequence is CASSEAGIATDTQYF. CDR3 DNA: TGTGCCAGCAGTGAAGCGGGAATAGCTACGGATACGCAGTATTTT. The V call is TRBV6-1, the J call TRBJ2-3; D remains ambiguous. The germline gives CDR1 MNHNS, CDR2 SASEGT. The CDR3 runs to 15 residues. Trimming pared 0 bases from V and 6 bases from J, leaving 13 bases between.

This rearrangement joins TRBV5-6 to TRBJ1-5, with D perhaps matching TRBD1 (6 bases). From germline, CDR1 is SGHDT and CDR2 YYEEEE. This CDR3 is 15 amino acids long. Between the trimmed V and J ends, which lost 0 bases and 8 bases, there was a span of 15 bases. The CDR3 region is CASSLAQGIQEPQHF. DNA of the CDR3: TGTGCCAGCAGCTTGGCCCAGGGGATCCAGGAGCCCCAGCATTTT.

This sequence joins TRBV5-4 and TRBJ1-1; tentatively, D is TRBD1 (5 bases). In germline, CDR1 is SGHNT, CDR2 YYREEE (reference sequence). V was clipped by 0 bases and J by 7 bases, with 10 bases between them. This CDR3 spans 13 amino acids. The DNA of the CDR3 is TGTGCCAGCAGCTTGGAGAGTAGGGGTGAAGCTTTCTTT. It translates to CASSLESRGEAFF. The entire variable domain, with the rest obtained from reference TRBV5-4 and TRBJ1-1, is as follows: ETGVTQSPTHLIKTRGQQVTLRCSSQSGHNTVSWYQQALGQGPQFIFQYYREEENGRGNFPPRFSGLQFPNYSSELNVNALELDDSALYLCASSLESRGEAFFGQGTRLTVV.

This chain uses TRBV5-1 with TRBJ1-4, with a tentative D call TRBD1 (6 bases). V lost 4 bases, J lost 6 bases, and 13 bases lay in between. In germline, CDR1 is SGHRS, CDR2 YFSETQ. The CDR3 extends over 14 amino acids. The CDR3 protein is CASSQPPGDEKLFF. The CDR3 bases are TGCGCCAGCAGCCAGCCCCCAGGGGATGAAAAACTGTTTTTT.

The CDR3 DNA is TGTGCCAGCAGTGGAGGACAGGGCTTGAGTTTTAACTATGGCTACACCTTC. It translates to CASSGGQGLSFNYGYTF. The J gene is TRBJ1-2, the V gene TRBV6-1; 8 bases are a match to TRBD1. The CDR3 loop spans 17 amino acids. Trimming removed 4 bases from V and 1 base from J; junction bases left unmatched: 11. Per the germline V gene, CDR1 is MNHNS and CDR2 is SASEGT.

This clone has just a few counts. The chain is built from TRBV5-5 and TRBJ1-5; no firm D call. Germline V gives CDR1 SGHKS, CDR2 YYEKEE (reference sequence). The CDR3 totals 13 residues. Trimming removed 7 bases from V and 4 bases from J, with 12 bases in between. CDR3: CASELGLNQPQHF. The CDR3 DNA is TGTGCCAGCGAATTGGGCCTGAATCAGCCCCAGCATTTT.

V usage is TRBV4-2 and J usage is TRBJ1-4; perhaps TRBD1 as D (6 bases). Germline loops: CDR1 LGHNA, CDR2 YNFKEQ. This CDR3 has 15 amino acids. V was pared by 5 bases and J by 7 bases, with 17 bases between. The CDR3 DNA sequence: TGTGCCAGCAGCATAGGGACGGACAGAGGTGAAAAACTGTTTTTT. Its protein product is CASSIGTDRGEKLFF.

The CDR3: CASTSLGGGYTF. CDR3 nucleotide sequence: TGTGCCAGCACTTCCCTCGGTGGTGGCTACACCTTC. The gene calls are TRBV12-3 or TRBV12-4 and TRBJ1-2; D not resolved. Trimming removed 7 bases from V and 7 bases from J, with 13 bases in between. CDR3 length equals 12 residues.

V is TRBV11-2 and J is TRBJ2-5; D remains ambiguous. The CDR3 runs 11 residues. The germline V gene has CDR1 SGHAT and CDR2 FQNNGV. V shed 5 bases and J shed 3 bases, with 4 bases lying between them. The CDR3 region is CASSHEETQYF. The CDR3 bases are TGTGCCAGCAGCCACGAAGAGACCCAGTACTTC.

J is TRBJ1-5 and V is TRBV5-1, with D possibly matching TRBD1 (5 bases). Trimming removed 0 bases from V and 7 bases from J, with 11 bases in between. There are 14 residues in the CDR3. Germline V gene lookup returns CDR1 SGHRS and CDR2 YFSETQ. Here the CDR3 DNA reads TGCGCCAGCAGCTTGGGGGGCTTGGGGCAGCCCCAGCATTTT. Translated, it gives CASSLGGLGQPQHF.

This chain uses TRBV7-6 with TRBJ2-7, with D maybe TRBD2 (5 bases). The CDR3 totals 13 residues. The V end was cut by 3 bases, the J end by 5 bases, with 11 bases between. CDR1 and CDR2 (germline): SGHVS, FNYEAQ. Written as DNA, the CDR3 is TGTGCCAGCAGCTTCGCGGACTTTGACGAGCAGTACTTC. This translates into CASSFADFDEQYF.

The rearrangement uses TRBV6-5 and TRBJ2-7; 7 bases line up with TRBD2. The CDR3 is 15 residues long. From germline, CDR1 is MNHEY and CDR2 SVGAGI. V trimming: 0 bases; J trimming: 0 bases; junction bases outside the gene matches: 2. CDR3 sequence reads: CASSYSGLHSYEQYF. The CDR3 coding sequence is TGTGCCAGCAGTTACTCGGGACTACACTCCTACGAGCAGTACTTC.

This chain links TRBV2 with TRBJ2-6; D unresolved. Germline V gene lookup returns CDR1 SNHLY and CDR2 FYNNEI. V was trimmed by 6 bases and J by 4 bases, leaving 10 bases between them. This CDR3 is built from 14 residues. The CDR3, as DNA: TGTGCCAGCAGGTCTCACTCAGGGGCCAACGTCCTGACTTTC. It translates to CASRSHSGANVLTF.

This chain connects TRBV6-5 to TRBJ2-7; 7 bases are a match to TRBD1. The CDR3 sequence is 13 residues long. Germline V gives CDR1 MNHEY, CDR2 SVGAGI. The ends lost 6 bases at V and 7 bases at J; junction bases unmatched: 9. The CDR3: CASSRGTVSEQYF. The CDR3 bases are TGTGCCAGCAGCCGAGGGACAGTGAGTGAGCAGTACTTC.

The CDR3, as DNA: TGTGCCAGCAGCTTGGAACGGTGGTTGGGAGCTTTCTTT. Protein sequence: CASSLERWLGAFF. This chain uses TRBV5-5 with TRBJ1-1; D call uncertain. CDR3 length equals 13 residues. The V gene lost 0 bases and the J gene lost 10 bases, with 13 bases spanning the gap. Germline lookup yields CDR1 SGHKS and CDR2 YYEKEE (reference sequence).

V is TRBV4-3 and J is TRBJ2-1, with 11 bases fitting TRBD2. V lost 0 bases and J lost 8; bases outside the gene matches: 6. The CDR3 is 16 residues long. CDR1 is LGHNA, CDR2 YSLEER, per germline. CDR3 amino acids: CASSQDLGTSGHEQFF. For the CDR3, the DNA is TGCGCCAGCAGCCAAGATCTTGGGACTAGCGGCCATGAGCAGTTCTTC.